This record covers a single T cell receptor (beta chain). Its target is not known. This table comes from immunoSEQ multiplex PCR, and its TCRdb copy is limited to in-frame clones, with some not included. The top ten hold 3.5% to 5% of the sample, which has 25,000 to 35,000 clones, around 92% seen once. CDR3 length: 17 amino acids. V dropped 1 base and J dropped 0 bases, with 16 bases sitting between them. Germline lookup yields CDR1 LNHNV and CDR2 YYDKDF (reference sequence). The sample belongs to a study of T cells in localized non-small cell lung cancer. Overall study findings and caveats: Adjacent lung had a median around 60 of the 100 largest tumor clones. Analysis by sequencing included only one tumor region, so heterogeneity remains possible. Tumor showed lower T cell clonality than uninvolved adjacent lung, where it was highest. With higher T cell density in blood came longer overall survival.

The sequenced sample was peripheral blood mononuclear cells, obtained before any cancer treatment. This clonotype was sampled from a woman between 35 and 70 years old with stage III lung adenocarcinoma. The chain carries TRBV15 and TRBJ2-7; D unclear. This CDR3 reads CATSRVHGRRSSYEQYF. The CDR3 DNA reads as TGTGCCACCAGCAGAGTCCACGGACGTAGGAGCTCCTACGAGCAGTACTTC.